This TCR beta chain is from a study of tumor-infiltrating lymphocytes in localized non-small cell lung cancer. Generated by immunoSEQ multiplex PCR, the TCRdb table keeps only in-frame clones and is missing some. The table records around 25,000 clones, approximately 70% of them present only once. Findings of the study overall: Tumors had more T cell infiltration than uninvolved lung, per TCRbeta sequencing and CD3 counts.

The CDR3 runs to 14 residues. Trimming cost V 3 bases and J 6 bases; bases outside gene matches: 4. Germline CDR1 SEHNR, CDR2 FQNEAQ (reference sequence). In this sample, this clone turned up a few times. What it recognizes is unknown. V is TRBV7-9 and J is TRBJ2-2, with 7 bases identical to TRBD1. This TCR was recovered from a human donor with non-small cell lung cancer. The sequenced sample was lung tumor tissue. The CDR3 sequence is CASSLTGPAGELFF. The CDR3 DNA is TGTGCCAGCAGCTTGACAGGGCCCGCCGGGGAGCTGTTTTTT.